The clone carrying this T cell receptor beta chain occurred a few times. Its antigen is not identified. This specimen belongs to a study of T cells after yellow fever vaccination. Across the study: Fractions containing few cells were prepared with SMART-Seq v4 Ultra Low Input. Findings and limits, study-wide: CD4 and CD8 compartments shared a small share of clonotypes, likely from convergent recombination. Reappearance after the booster was seen for most primary-vaccination clones, at 95% to 96% CD4 and about 90% CD8.

The CDR3 contains 14 residues. Germline lookup yields CDR1 MNHNS and CDR2 SASEGT. J lost 3 bases, V lost 6 bases, and 4 bases had no gene match. Making TCR cDNA involved 5'RACE template switching, which added UMIs and a universal primer site. TCRdb re-called the 5' RACE reads through MiXCR, storing one row per CDR3 protein. Among about 510,000 distinct CDR3 sequences, 20% to 25% were seen once, and the ten largest hold approximately 16%. The specimen comprised PBMCs, sampled less than 25 days after the first yellow fever vaccination. The V gene is TRBV6-1, the J gene TRBJ1-2, with 10 bases that match TRBD1. The sequence derives from a man younger than 35 who received the YFV17D yellow fever vaccine. CDR3 sequence: CASSSTGGYYGYTF. DNA of the CDR3: TGTGCCAGCAGCTCGACAGGGGGCTACTATGGCTACACCTTC.